The next 32 T cell receptor beta chains were all read from a single sample in a study of CD8+ T cells in alopecia areata. As the sequencing template, cDNA was produced by extracting RNA and reverse transcribing it. The repertoire was sequenced with immunoSEQ multiplex PCR; TCRdb's copy has only in-frame clones and lacks some. This table has 250,000 or so clones, roughly 69% appearing once. The sequences come from CD4+ T cells sorted from blood, collected at week 0. These TCRs come from a human donor with alopecia areata.

This chain connects TRBV14 to TRBJ1-1, with D possibly TRBD1 on 6 matching bases. The CDR3 totals 13 residues. Germline values: CDR1 SGHDN, CDR2 FVKESK. V was cut by 6 bases and J by 0 bases, with 8 bases left in between. CDR3 sequence reads: CASRRDMNTEAFF. CDR3 bases: TGTGCCAGCAGACGGGACATGAACACTGAAGCTTTCTTT.

This clone appeared a single time. The chain recombines TRBV4-3 with TRBJ1-6; D might be TRBD1 (6 bases). The germline CDR1 and CDR2 sequences are LGHNA and YSLEER. The germline V and J ends were trimmed by 1 base and 7 bases, with 11 bases remaining between them. CDR3 length: 15 amino acids. CDR3 coding DNA: TGCGCCAGCAGCCAAGCTTGGAGGGGGAATTCACCCCTCCACTTT. Protein product: CASSQAWRGNSPLHF.

This clone has just a few counts. This sample also contains other DNA sequences that code for the same CDR3. V and J are TRBV29-1 and TRBJ2-7, with 7 nucleotides matching TRBD2. The CDR3 length is 12 residues. From germline, CDR1 is SQVTM and CDR2 ANQGSEA. The V segment lost 3 bases and the J segment 4 bases; nucleotides outside the gene matches: 3. The CDR3 DNA reads as TGCAGCGTTGAGGGCGGGGGTTACGAGCAGTACTTC. It is translated as CSVEGGGYEQYF.

This sequence joins TRBV30 and TRBJ2-2; D call uncertain. V was clipped by 0 bases and J by 3 bases, with 2 bases between them. From germline, CDR1 is GTSNPN and CDR2 SVGIG (reference sequence). There are 12 residues in the CDR3. The DNA for the CDR3 is TGTGCCTGGAGTGTGGACACCGGGGAGCTGTTTTTT. It yields the protein CAWSVDTGELFF.

In its sample, this clone was seen a few times. The chain employs TRBV7-2 and TRBJ2-5, with 8 positions matching TRBD1. V lost 5 bases and J lost 2; bases outside the gene matches: 7. Germline values: CDR1 SGHTA, CDR2 FQGNSA. The CDR3 spans 15 residues. CDR3 coding DNA: TGTGCCAGCAGCCTCGGGACAGGCTTTCAAGAGACCCAGTACTTC. Encoded protein: CASSLGTGFQETQYF.

V usage is TRBV30 and J usage is TRBJ1-3; D is unresolved. Germline lookup yields CDR1 GTSNPN and CDR2 SVGIG (reference sequence). V gave up 5 bases and J gave up 1 base, with 6 bases separating them. The CDR3 has 12 amino acids. CDR3 region: CAWGVSGNTIYF. CDR3 in DNA: TGTGCCTGGGGGGTTTCTGGAAACACCATATATTTT. Looking up the rest from reference TRBV30 and TRBJ1-3 gives the full variable domain: SQTIHQWPATLVQPVGSPLSLECTVEGTSNPNLYWYRQAAGRGLQLLFYSVGIGQISSEVPQNLSASRPQDRQFILSSKKLLLSDSGFYLCAWGVSGNTIYFGEGSWLTVV.

This clone was counted only a few times. The chain couples TRBV29-1 to TRBJ2-6; D gene unclear. The CDR3 sequence is 14 residues long. Trimming pared 4 bases from V and 0 bases from J, leaving 7 bases between. Germline CDR1 is SQVTM and CDR2 is ANQGSEA. CDR3 region: CSVGAYSGANVLTF. In DNA form, the CDR3 reads TGCAGCGTTGGGGCATACTCTGGGGCCAACGTCCTGACTTTC.

The chain couples TRBV7-8 to TRBJ2-2, with no clear D. Germline V gene sequence: CDR1 SGHVS, CDR2 FQNEAQ. Trimming removed 1 base from V and 4 bases from J, with 16 bases in between. This CDR3 region has 17 residues. CDR3 in amino acids: CASSLGRGLRITGELFF. Here the CDR3 DNA reads TGTGCCAGCAGCTTAGGGCGTGGGCTACGGATCACCGGGGAGCTGTTTTTT.

This chain joins TRBV30 and TRBJ2-7, with a tentative D call TRBD1 (5 bases). The length of the CDR3 is 14 residues. V was cut by 0 bases and J by 3 bases, with 12 bases left in between. The germline V gene encodes CDR1 GTSNPN and CDR2 SVGIG (reference sequence). This CDR3 is CAWSVTGWGYEQYF. CDR3 in DNA: TGTGCCTGGAGTGTAACAGGTTGGGGCTACGAGCAGTACTTC.

In this sample, this clone turned up a few times. A junction end diverges from the germline sequence, so it may reflect a read error. The chain couples TRBV29-1 to TRBJ2-7; D unresolved. This CDR3 comprises 8 residues. The V gene's germline CDR1 is SQVTM and CDR2 ANQGSEA. Written as DNA, the CDR3 is TGCAGCGTTGAAGGTGGGGTCTTC. Amino acids: CSVEGGVF.

The V and J genes are TRBV15 and TRBJ2-5; 10 bases match TRBD1. Trimming took 3 bases from V and 5 from J; bases not matched to a gene: 6. This CDR3 is 15 amino acids long. CDR1 is LNHNV and CDR2 is YYDKDF in the germline V gene (reference sequence). CDR3 bases: TGTGCCACCAGCAGGAGAGACAGGGGGCGGGAGACCCAGTACTTC. Encoded protein: CATSRRDRGRETQYF. Full variable domain (outside the CDR3, taken from reference TRBV15 and TRBJ2-5): DAMVIQNPRYQVTQFGKPVTLSCSQTLNHNVMYWYQQKSSQAPKLLFHYYDKDFNNEADTPDNFQSRRPNTSFCFLDIRSPGLGDTAMYLCATSRRDRGRETQYFGPGTRLLVL.

As DNA, the CDR3 is TGTGCCCCGGCGACAGGGGCCAGCTCCTATAATTCACCCCTCCACTTT. This translates into CAPATGASSYNSPLHF. The V call is TRBV30, the J call TRBJ1-6; TRBD1 aligns across 8 bases. Germline lookup yields CDR1 GTSNPN and CDR2 SVGIG (reference sequence). V shed 8 bases and J 0 bases; nucleotides not matched to a gene: 9. The CDR3 extends over 16 amino acids.

The chain carries TRBV7-9 and TRBJ1-4; D is possibly TRBD1 (6 bases). This CDR3 is 16 amino acids long. CDR1 SEHNR and CDR2 FQNEAQ come from the germline V gene (reference sequence). V was cut by 4 bases and J by 5 bases, with 17 bases left in between. The CDR3 sequence is CASSSKRGGRNEKLFF. CDR3 in DNA: TGTGCCAGCAGCTCGAAAAGGGGGGGACGGAATGAAAAACTGTTTTTT.

This chain connects TRBV5-6 to TRBJ2-3; 8 nucleotides match TRBD2. The CDR3 length is 13 residues. J was trimmed by 2 bases and V by 4 bases; bases with no gene match: 0. CDR1 and CDR2 from the germline V gene are SGHDT and YYEEEE. In DNA form, the CDR3 reads TGTGCCAGCAGCGGACTAGCCACAGATACGCAGTATTTT. It codes for CASSGLATDTQYF.

V is TRBV25-1 and J is TRBJ1-6, with no clear D. The CDR3 extends over 15 amino acids. The germline gives CDR1 MGHDK, CDR2 SYGVNS. Trimming stripped 1 base from V and 7 bases from J, with 11 bases between. The CDR3 spells CASSEFGGQNSPLHF. CDR3 coding DNA: TGTGCCAGCAGTGAATTCGGAGGCCAGAATTCACCCCTCCACTTT.

As concerns this clone: The final CDR3 position lacks the conserved phenylalanine or tryptophan, pointing to a likely read error. The gene calls are TRBV7-2 and TRBJ2-3; D unclear. The germline gives CDR1 SGHTA, CDR2 FQGNSA. V lost 1 base to trimming and J lost 7 bases, with 3 bases between them. This CDR3 comprises 11 residues. CDR3 bases: TGTGCCAGCAGCTTAGAATATACGCAGTATCTT. Its translation: CASSLEYTQYL.

In regard to this clone: Other DNA sequences in the sample encode the same CDR3. The chain has TRBV4-1 and TRBJ1-1; no reliable D call. With 6 bases removed from V and 3 bases from J, the gap between germline ends came to 5 bases. This CDR3 region has 11 residues. The V gene's germline CDR1 is MGHRA and CDR2 YSYEKL. DNA of the CDR3: TGCGCCAGCAGTAGGGACACTGAAGCTTTCTTT. Amino acid sequence: CASSRDTEAFF.

The V call is TRBV7-9, the J call TRBJ1-6; TRBD1 agrees at 7 bases. Looked up from germline, CDR1 is SEHNR and CDR2 is FQNEAQ (reference sequence). V lost 6 bases and J lost 5; bases outside the gene matches: 10. The CDR3 consists of 16 residues. In nucleotides, the CDR3 is TGTGCCAGCAGTTTACCCCAACAGGGGAATAATTCACCCCTCCACTTT. Its protein is CASSLPQQGNNSPLHF.

Concerning this clone: Distinct nucleotide sequences in the sample also encode this CDR3. The chain couples TRBV29-1 to TRBJ1-2, with 8 bases that match TRBD1. This CDR3 region has 12 residues. With 6 bases clipped from V and 4 bases from J, the junction kept 4 bases outside the gene matches. Germline-derived CDR1 and CDR2 are SQVTM and ANQGSEA. CDR3 sequence reads: CSVDRGSYGYTF. CDR3 DNA sequence: TGCAGCGTAGACAGGGGTAGCTATGGCTACACCTTC.

The rearrangement uses TRBV6-5 and TRBJ1-2; TRBD1 matches 10 bases. CDR3 size: 13 residues. Trimming removed 5 bases from V and 7 bases from J; junction bases left unmatched: 4. Per the germline V gene, CDR1 is MNHEY and CDR2 is SVGAGI. CDR3 nucleotides: TGTGCCAGCAGTGTTGACAGGGGGCTTGGCTACACCTTC. This codes for CASSVDRGLGYTF.

The chain links TRBV2 to TRBJ2-5; D unclear. The CDR3 runs 13 residues. Trimming took 4 bases from V and 0 from J, leaving 6 bases between them. Germline-derived CDR1 and CDR2 are SNHLY and FYNNEI. The CDR3 reads CASSAEYQETQYF. CDR3 in DNA: TGTGCCAGCAGTGCAGAGTACCAAGAGACCCAGTACTTC.

This clone showed up just a few times. The chain links TRBV6-6 to TRBJ1-2; the D is unclear. In germline, CDR1 is MNHNY, CDR2 SVGAGI (reference sequence). CDR3 length: 11 amino acids. Trimming stripped 7 bases from V and 8 bases from J, with 11 bases between. As DNA, the CDR3 is TGTGCCAGCACCACGGACGGCGGCTACACCTTC. Protein sequence: CASTTDGGYTF.

The V and J genes are TRBV20-1 and TRBJ2-3, with a tentative D call TRBD1 (5 bases). V lost 5 bases and J lost 8, with 11 bases in between. The CDR3 loop spans 11 amino acids. The germline CDR1 and CDR2 sequences are DFQATT and SNEGSKA (reference sequence). DNA for the CDR3: TGCAGTGCTTCCCGGCAGGGTACGCAGTATTTT. Its translation is CSASRQGTQYF.

With respect to this clone: At one boundary the junction diverges from the germline segment, which might be a read error. The chain has TRBV4-1 and TRBJ2-3; 8 positions agree with TRBD1. The CDR3 sequence is 14 residues long. Germline loops: CDR1 MGHRA, CDR2 YSYEKL. The CDR3 coding sequence is TGTGCCAGCAGCCAACCAGGGACAGGAGATACGCAGTATTTT. Translation: CASSQPGTGDTQYF.

As to this clone: Other DNA sequences within the sample encode an identical CDR3. The J gene is TRBJ2-5, the V gene TRBV29-1, with D perhaps matching TRBD1 or TRBD2 (5 bases each). The V gene's germline CDR1 is SQVTM and CDR2 ANQGSEA. The CDR3 sequence is 13 residues long. Trimming pared 3 bases from V and 5 bases from J, leaving 13 bases between. Here the CDR3 reads CSVELGRGETQYF. As DNA, the CDR3 is TGCAGCGTTGAGTTGGGGCGAGGGGAGACCCAGTACTTC.

The chain recombines TRBV2 with TRBJ1-6; weak D call: TRBD1 (5 bases). With 8 bases removed from V and 7 bases from J, the gap between germline ends came to 12 bases. The CDR3 runs 13 residues. Germline CDR1 is SNHLY and CDR2 is FYNNEI. CDR3 in amino acids: CASAQGGNSPLHF. The CDR3 DNA is TGTGCCAGCGCTCAGGGTGGGAATTCACCCCTCCACTTT.

This sequence joins TRBV19 and TRBJ1-5; 7 bases are shared with TRBD1. Losses at the gene ends were 4 bases for V and 4 bases for J; bases not matched to a gene: 7. CDR1 LNHDA and CDR2 SQIVND come from the germline V gene (reference sequence). The CDR3 extends over 15 amino acids. CDR3 coding DNA: TGTGCCAGTAGTAAGGGGGCAGCCCCGAATCAGCCCCAGCATTTT. This translates into CASSKGAAPNQPQHF.

This clone showed up just a few times. The chain joins TRBV7-9 to TRBJ2-3; D perhaps matches TRBD2 (5 bases). The germline CDR1 and CDR2 sequences are SEHNR and FQNEAQ (reference sequence). The CDR3 is 15 residues long. V was cut by 5 bases and J by 0 bases, with 12 bases left in between. The chain's CDR3 is CASSTWTGSTDTQYF. The CDR3 DNA sequence: TGTGCCAGCAGCACCTGGACGGGAAGCACAGATACGCAGTATTTT. The whole variable domain, filled in from reference TRBV7-9 and TRBJ2-3, reads DTGVSQNPRHKITKRGQNVTFRCDPISEHNRLYWYRQTLGQGPEFLTYFQNEAQLEKSRLLSDRFSAERPKGSFSTLEIQRTEQGDSAMYLCASSTWTGSTDTQYFGPGTRLTVL.

The V call is TRBV7-2, the J call TRBJ1-5, with no clear D. Trimming stripped 4 bases from V and 11 bases from J, with 18 bases between. The germline V gene encodes CDR1 SGHTA and CDR2 FQGNSA. The CDR3 loop spans 14 amino acids. The DNA for the CDR3 is TGTGCCAGCAGCTCCTACGGACGCCCCCAGGCCCAGCATTTT. Amino acids: CASSSYGRPQAQHF.

V gene TRBV25-1 combines with J gene TRBJ1-2; 9 bases fit TRBD1. The CDR3 length is 12 residues. Germline CDR1 MGHDK, CDR2 SYGVNS. J lost 4 bases, V lost 6 bases, and 0 bases had no gene match. CDR3: CASRGQGYGYTF. DNA of the CDR3: TGTGCCAGCAGGGGACAGGGCTATGGCTACACCTTC.

This clone was recorded a few times. The chain carries TRBV5-1 and TRBJ1-2, with D maybe TRBD1 (6 bases). CDR1 and CDR2 (germline): SGHRS, YFSETQ. The CDR3 contains 12 residues. V was shortened by 3 bases and J by 6 bases, with 9 bases between the two germline ends. The CDR3 loop reads CASSSNRDGYTF. In DNA form, the CDR3 reads TGCGCCAGCAGCTCCAACAGGGATGGCTACACCTTC.

As to this clone: Additional DNA sequences in this sample encode the identical CDR3. The chain links TRBV30 to TRBJ1-5; unclear D gene. This CDR3 comprises 12 residues. Trimming stripped 5 bases from V and 1 base from J, with 6 bases between. The germline CDR1 and CDR2 sequences are GTSNPN and SVGIG (reference sequence). The CDR3: CAWSRSNQPQHF. CDR3 bases: TGTGCCTGGTCTAGGAGCAATCAGCCCCAGCATTTT.